Only a few counts were recorded for the clone carrying this T cell receptor (beta chain). Its antigen is unidentified. Each CDR3 protein gets one entry after TCRdb re-called the 5' RACE reads with MiXCR. This table holds 250,000 to 350,000 distinct CDR3 sequences, 15% to 20% found once. These data belong to a study of T-cell memory formation after mild COVID-19. Study findings and constraints: Memory sampled before infection contained some responding clones, suggesting cross-reactive memory joined.

There are 11 residues in the CDR3. Germline V gene lookup returns CDR1 LGHDT and CDR2 YNNKEL (reference sequence). Trimming cost V 9 bases and J 2 bases, with 6 bases left between them. The sequenced sample was PBMCs or a T cell subset sorted from them (not recorded which). The receptor was isolated from a man aged 18 to 29 who had mild COVID-19 (a few samples of this study predate the infection). Cell type and time point are not known. The chain recombines TRBV3-1 with TRBJ2-3, with D unresolved. CDR3 sequence: CARVFTDTQYF. The CDR3 coding sequence is TGTGCCAGGGTATTCACAGATACGCAGTATTTT.